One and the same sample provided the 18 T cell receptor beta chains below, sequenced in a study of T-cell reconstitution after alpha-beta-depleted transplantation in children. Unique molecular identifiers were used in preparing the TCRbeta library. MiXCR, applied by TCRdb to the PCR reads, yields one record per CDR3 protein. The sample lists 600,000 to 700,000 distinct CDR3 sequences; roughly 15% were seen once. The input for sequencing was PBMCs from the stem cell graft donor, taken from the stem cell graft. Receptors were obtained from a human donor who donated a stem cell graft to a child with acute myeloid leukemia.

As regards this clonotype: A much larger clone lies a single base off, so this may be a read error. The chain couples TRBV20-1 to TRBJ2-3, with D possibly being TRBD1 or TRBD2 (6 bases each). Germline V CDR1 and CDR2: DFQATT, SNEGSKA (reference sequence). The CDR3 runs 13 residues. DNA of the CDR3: TGCGGTGCGCGGGGTCCAGGGGCGGATACGCAGTATTTT. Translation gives CGARGPGADTQYF.

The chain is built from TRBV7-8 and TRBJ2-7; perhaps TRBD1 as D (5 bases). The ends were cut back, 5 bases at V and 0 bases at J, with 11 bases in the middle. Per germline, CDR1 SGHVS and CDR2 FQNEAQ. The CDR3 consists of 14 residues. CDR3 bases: TGTGCCAGCAGCCCAAGGGGCAGCTCCTACGAGCAGTACGTC. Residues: CASSPRGSSYEQYV.

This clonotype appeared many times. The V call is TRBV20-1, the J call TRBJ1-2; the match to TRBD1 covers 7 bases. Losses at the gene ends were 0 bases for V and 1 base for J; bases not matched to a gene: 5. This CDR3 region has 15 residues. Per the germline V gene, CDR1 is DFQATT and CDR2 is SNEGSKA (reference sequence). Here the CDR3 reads CSARDMAGGNYGYTF. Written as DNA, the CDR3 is TGCAGTGCTAGAGATATGGCAGGGGGTAACTATGGCTACACCTTC.

The CDR3 DNA follows: TGTGCCTATCAAGGGATTTTACAAGAGACCCAGTACTTC. Encoded protein: CAYQGILQETQYF. The chain employs TRBV30 and TRBJ2-5, with no clear D. Germline lookup yields CDR1 GTSNPN and CDR2 SVGIG (reference sequence). The CDR3 has 13 amino acids. The V and J ends lost 7 bases and 2 bases respectively, with 14 bases between them.

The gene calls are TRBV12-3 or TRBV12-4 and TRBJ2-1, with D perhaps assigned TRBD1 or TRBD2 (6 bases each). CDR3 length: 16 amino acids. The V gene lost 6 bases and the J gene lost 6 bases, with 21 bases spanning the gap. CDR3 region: CASRLDGGRPANEQFF. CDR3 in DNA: TGTGCCAGCAGGCTAGATGGGGGGCGTCCCGCCAATGAGCAGTTCTTC.

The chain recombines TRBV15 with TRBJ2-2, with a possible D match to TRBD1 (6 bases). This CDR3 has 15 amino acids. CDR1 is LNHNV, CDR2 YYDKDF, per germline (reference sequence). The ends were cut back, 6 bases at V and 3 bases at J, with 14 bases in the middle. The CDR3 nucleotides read TGTGCCACCAGACGGACCCCAGGGGACACCGGGGAGCTGTTTTTT. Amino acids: CATRRTPGDTGELFF.

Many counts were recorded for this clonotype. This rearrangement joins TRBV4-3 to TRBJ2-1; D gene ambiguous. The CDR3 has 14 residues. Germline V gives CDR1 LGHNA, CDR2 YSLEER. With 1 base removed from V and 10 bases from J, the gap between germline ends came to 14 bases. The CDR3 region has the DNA TGCGCCAGCAGCCAAGGCCGCCAGGCCCGGGAGCAGTTCTTC. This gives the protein CASSQGRQAREQFF.

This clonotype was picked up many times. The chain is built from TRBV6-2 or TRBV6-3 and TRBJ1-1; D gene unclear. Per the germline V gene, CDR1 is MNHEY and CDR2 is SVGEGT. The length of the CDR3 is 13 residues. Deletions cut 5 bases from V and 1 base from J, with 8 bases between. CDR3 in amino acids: CASSRGPNTEAFF. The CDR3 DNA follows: TGTGCCAGCAGTAGAGGACCGAACACTGAAGCTTTCTTT.

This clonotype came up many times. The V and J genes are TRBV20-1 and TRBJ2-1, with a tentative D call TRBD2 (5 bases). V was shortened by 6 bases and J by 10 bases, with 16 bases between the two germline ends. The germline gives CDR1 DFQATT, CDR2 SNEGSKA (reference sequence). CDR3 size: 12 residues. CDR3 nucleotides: TGCAGTGCCCGGGGATCTTCGCAGGAGCAGTTCTTC. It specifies CSARGSSQEQFF.

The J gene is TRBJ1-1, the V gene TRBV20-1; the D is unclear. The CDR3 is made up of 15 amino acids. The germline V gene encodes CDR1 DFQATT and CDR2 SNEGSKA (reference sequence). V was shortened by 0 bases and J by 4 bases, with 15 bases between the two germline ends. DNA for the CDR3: TGCAGTGCTAGAGAGGAGACATCCTTGGGCACTGAAGCTTTCTTT. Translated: CSAREETSLGTEAFF.

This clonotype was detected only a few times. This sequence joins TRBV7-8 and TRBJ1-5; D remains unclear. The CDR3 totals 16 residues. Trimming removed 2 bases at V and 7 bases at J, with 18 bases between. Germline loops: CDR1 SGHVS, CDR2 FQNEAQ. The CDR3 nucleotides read TGTGCCAGCAGCTTACCTATTAGAGGTTTGGGCCAGCCCCAGCATTTT. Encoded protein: CASSLPIRGLGQPQHF.

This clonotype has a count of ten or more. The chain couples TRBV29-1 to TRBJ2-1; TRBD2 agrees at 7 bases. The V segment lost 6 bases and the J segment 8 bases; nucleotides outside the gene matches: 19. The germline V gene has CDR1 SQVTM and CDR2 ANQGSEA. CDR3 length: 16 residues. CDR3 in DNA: TGCAGCGTCCGAGGCCAGCGGGGATATACATCCGATGAGCAGTTCTTC. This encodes CSVRGQRGYTSDEQFF.

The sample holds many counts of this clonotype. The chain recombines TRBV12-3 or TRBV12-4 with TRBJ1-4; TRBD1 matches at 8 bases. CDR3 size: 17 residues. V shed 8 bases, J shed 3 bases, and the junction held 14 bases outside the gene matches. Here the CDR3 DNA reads TGTGCCAGCCGCAAGACCGACAGGGGAAGAGCTAATGAAAAACTGTTTTTT. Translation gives CASRKTDRGRANEKLFF.

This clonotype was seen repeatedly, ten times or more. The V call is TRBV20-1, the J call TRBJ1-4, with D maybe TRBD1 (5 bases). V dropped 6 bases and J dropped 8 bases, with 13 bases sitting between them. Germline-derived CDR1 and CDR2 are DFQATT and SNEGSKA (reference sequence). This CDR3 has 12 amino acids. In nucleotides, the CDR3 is TGCAGTGCGCGAGGGGTTTGGGAAAAACTGTTTTTT. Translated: CSARGVWEKLFF.

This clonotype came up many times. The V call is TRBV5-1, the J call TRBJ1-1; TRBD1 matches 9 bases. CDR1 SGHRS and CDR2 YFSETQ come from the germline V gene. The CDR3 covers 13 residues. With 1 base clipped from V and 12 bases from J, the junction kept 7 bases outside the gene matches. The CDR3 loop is CASSLTGGGRTFF. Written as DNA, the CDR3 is TGCGCCAGCAGCTTGACAGGGGGCGGACGAACTTTCTTT.

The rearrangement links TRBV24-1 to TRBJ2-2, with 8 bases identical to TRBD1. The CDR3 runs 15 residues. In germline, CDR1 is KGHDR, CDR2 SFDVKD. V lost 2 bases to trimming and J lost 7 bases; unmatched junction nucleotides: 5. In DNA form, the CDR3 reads TGTGCCACCAGTGATTCGCAGGGGGCAAGCGGGGAGCTGTTTTTT. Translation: CATSDSQGASGELFF.

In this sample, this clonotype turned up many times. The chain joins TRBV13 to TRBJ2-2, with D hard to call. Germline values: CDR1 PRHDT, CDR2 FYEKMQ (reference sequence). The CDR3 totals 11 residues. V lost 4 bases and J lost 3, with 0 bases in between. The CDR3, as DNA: TGTGCCAGCAGCTACACCGGGGAGCTGTTTTTT. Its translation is CASSYTGELFF.

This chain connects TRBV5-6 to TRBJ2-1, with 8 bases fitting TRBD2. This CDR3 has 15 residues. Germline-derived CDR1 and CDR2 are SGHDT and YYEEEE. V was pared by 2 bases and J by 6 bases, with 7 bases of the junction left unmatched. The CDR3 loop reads CASSFGLAPGNEQFF. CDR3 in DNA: TGTGCCAGCAGCTTCGGACTAGCCCCTGGCAATGAGCAGTTCTTC.